The 14 T cell receptor beta chains listed next were all sequenced from one sample in a study of shared clonotypes between healthy human individuals. TCRdb's copy holds only in-frame clones and misses some; the assay was immunoSEQ multiplex PCR. The sample has about 2.4 million clones; around nine tenths are singletons. The sample consisted of naive CD4+ T cells sorted from blood. Subset specified: CD45RA+ positively selected. The source of these receptors is a man younger than 30 in good health.

J is TRBJ1-6 and V is TRBV6-6; D is possibly TRBD1 (5 bases). The CDR3 has 13 residues. Per germline, CDR1 MNHNY and CDR2 SVGAGI (reference sequence). Trimming removed 7 bases from V and 8 bases from J, with 12 bases in between. In nucleotides, the CDR3 is TGTGCCAGCACCCAGGGTATGGATTCACCCCTCCACTTT. Translating it yields CASTQGMDSPLHF.

This clone was seen once. This rearrangement joins TRBV10-3 to TRBJ2-3; TRBD2 might be the D (5 bases). V was shortened by 10 bases and J by 4 bases, with 18 bases between the two germline ends. This CDR3 contains 14 residues. Germline V lookup: CDR1 ENHRY, CDR2 SYGVKD. CDR3 coding DNA: TGTGCCACCCACGAGGCGGGTCTCCCAGATACGCAGTATTTT. It encodes CATHEAGLPDTQYF.

V usage is TRBV2 and J usage is TRBJ2-7; the D gene is possibly TRBD1 (7 bases). The ends were cut back, 2 bases at V and 6 bases at J, with 17 bases in the middle. CDR1 and CDR2 from the germline V gene are SNHLY and FYNNEI. This CDR3 is 15 amino acids long. This chain's CDR3 is CASSEWGDRLIEQYF. As DNA, the CDR3 is TGTGCCAGCAGTGAATGGGGGGACAGACTAATCGAGCAGTACTTC.

This chain uses TRBV4-3 with TRBJ1-2, with D unresolved. The V and J ends lost 0 bases and 4 bases respectively, with 12 bases between them. The germline CDR1 and CDR2 sequences are LGHNA and YSLEER. The CDR3 runs to 15 residues. For the CDR3, the DNA is TGCGCCAGCAGCCAAGAGTCAGAAACTTTCTATGGCTACACCTTC. Protein sequence: CASSQESETFYGYTF.

J is TRBJ1-5 and V is TRBV7-8; 8 bases line up with TRBD1. The CDR3 spans 19 residues. J lost 6 bases, V lost 4 bases, and 20 bases had no gene match. Per germline, CDR1 SGHVS and CDR2 FQNEAQ. In nucleotides, the CDR3 is TGTGCCAGCAGCTCCCCAGACGACAGGGGAGGCATTCGGGTTCAGCCCCAGCATTTT. Protein sequence: CASSSPDDRGGIRVQPQHF.

This clone has a handful of counts. This sequence joins TRBV19 and TRBJ1-2; no reliable D call. The CDR3 covers 10 residues. Germline CDR1 and CDR2: LNHDA and SQIVND (reference sequence). V gave up 10 bases and J gave up 5 bases, with 8 bases separating them. The DNA for the CDR3 is TGTGCCACCAGACTGTATGGCTACACCTTC. Amino acids: CATRLYGYTF.

The chain carries TRBV9 and TRBJ2-3; 9 bases match TRBD1. The CDR3 consists of 22 residues. Germline trimming cut 3 bases from V and 4 bases from J; bases unmatched to any gene: 27. Germline-derived CDR1 and CDR2 are SGDLS and YYNGEE. The CDR3 region is CASSARTGTGTGGTLRPDTQYF. In DNA, the CDR3 is TGTGCCAGCAGCGCCCGCACCGGGACAGGGACCGGCGGGACCCTTAGACCAGATACGCAGTATTTT.

The rearrangement links TRBV11-3 to TRBJ2-7; D uncertain. V lost 5 bases and J 6 bases, leaving 29 bases between the germline ends. Germline V gives CDR1 SGHNT, CDR2 YENEEA. This CDR3 is 18 amino acids long. As DNA, the CDR3 is TGTGCCAGCAGCCAAAGGCTGACCCCCGGCCAGAAAACTGTCGAGCAGTACTTC. Translating it yields CASSQRLTPGQKTVEQYF.

The V call is TRBV30, the J call TRBJ1-1; no firm D call. Trimming shortened V by 4 bases and J by 5 bases, and 14 bases separated the two germline ends. In germline, CDR1 is GTSNPN, CDR2 SVGIG (reference sequence). The CDR3 contains 13 residues. CDR3 DNA sequence: TGTGCCTGGACTCTCACGGGTGGGACTGAAGCTTTCTTT. Translating gives CAWTLTGGTEAFF.

This clone was detected only a few times. This chain links TRBV28 with TRBJ1-1; no reliable D call. Trimming removed 5 bases from V and 7 bases from J, with 11 bases in between. The V gene's germline CDR1 is MDHEN and CDR2 SYDVKM. This CDR3 is 12 amino acids long. The CDR3 region is CASSLAGSEAFF. CDR3 in DNA: TGTGCCAGCAGTCTAGCTGGGAGTGAAGCTTTCTTT.

The V call is TRBV7-2, the J call TRBJ1-1, with D perhaps TRBD1 (5 bases). V lost 5 bases, J lost 2 bases, and 21 bases lay in between. This CDR3 comprises 17 residues. The V gene's germline CDR1 is SGHTA and CDR2 FQGNSA. The CDR3 coding sequence is TGTGCCAGCAGCCCAAGGTTCTACGGGACTTTAAACACTGAAGCTTTCTTT. Protein sequence: CASSPRFYGTLNTEAFF.

The chain is built from TRBV18 and TRBJ2-7, with D tentatively TRBD1 (6 bases). Trimming shortened V by 2 bases and J by 4 bases, and 12 bases separated the two germline ends. The CDR3 is 14 amino acids. Germline loops: CDR1 KGHSH, CDR2 LQKENI. The CDR3 nucleotides are TGTGCCAGCTCACCATCGACAGGTCAATACGAGCAGTACTTC. Encoded protein: CASSPSTGQYEQYF.

This chain uses TRBV4-1 with TRBJ1-1, with D maybe TRBD1 (5 bases). Germline V gives CDR1 MGHRA, CDR2 YSYEKL. CDR3 length: 15 amino acids. V shed 0 bases and J shed 5 bases, with 13 bases lying between them. CDR3 DNA: TGCGCCAGCAGCCAAGATCGGGGCTTTGTGACTGAAGCTTTCTTT. Protein sequence: CASSQDRGFVTEAFF.

The chain uses TRBV6-1 and TRBJ2-3; 10 bases match TRBD1. After removal of 4 bases from V and 8 bases from J, the junction contained 15 bases not matched to a gene. Per the germline V gene, CDR1 is MNHNS and CDR2 is SASEGT. The length of the CDR3 is 17 residues. The DNA for the CDR3 is TGTGCCAGCAGTGGGTGGGGGACAGGGGCCCCCATGGGTACGCAGTATTTT. It yields the protein CASSGWGTGAPMGTQYF.